This TCR beta chain was identified in a study of graft-versus-host responses after intestinal transplantation. In the study overall: Recipients received multivisceral, liver-intestinal, or isolated intestinal transplants. Recipients across the board were started on anti-thymocyte globulin induction, then kept on tacrolimus and steroids for about 3 years. General study results and limits: Elevated graft-versus-host to host-versus-graft clonal ratios in allografts were recorded for patients with graft-donor T cell macrochimerism.

Details on this clone: The antigen is unknown.

Clones were read by immunoSEQ multiplex PCR, and TCRdb kept only the in-frame ones, dropping some. The sample carries about 130,000 clones, roughly 91% recorded once. CDR3 length equals 14 residues. Trimming removed 6 bases from V and 13 bases from J, with 19 bases in between. Germline CDR1 is SNHLY and CDR2 is FYNNEI. The rearrangement joins TRBV2 to TRBJ2-6; D call uncertain. The starting material was unstimulated CD4+ T cells sorted from spleen or lymph node cells, obtained before intestinal transplant. This sequence was found in a human donor who received an intestinal transplant. CDR3 protein: CASSVSDGFVVLTF. In DNA, the CDR3 is TGTGCCAGCAGCGTGTCCGACGGGTTTGTAGTCCTGACTTTC. Full variable domain (remainder filled in from reference TRBV2 and TRBJ2-6): EPEVTQTPSHQVTQMGQEVILRCVPISNHLYFYWYRQILGQKVEFLVSFYNNEISEKSEIFDDQFSVERPDGSNFTLKIRSTKLEDSAMYFCASSVSDGFVVLTFGAGSRLTVL.